The clone carrying this TCR beta chain was detected only a few times. This sample was taken from a study of T cells in Graves' hyperthyroidism and ophthalmopathy. Trimming removed 6 bases from V and 9 bases from J; junction bases left unmatched: 11. This CDR3 region has 15 residues. From RNA transcripts, TCR beta CDR3 regions were amplified. A first-round RT-PCR of the TCR CDR3 used the HTBI primer set. A single record per CDR3 protein comes from TCRdb applying MiXCR to the multiplex PCR reads. The repertoire holds approximately 250,000 distinct CDR3 sequences, with around 24% as singletons. This chain connects TRBV12-3 or TRBV12-4 to TRBJ2-7; 13 nucleotides align to TRBD2. The source is a middle-aged woman with Graves' ophthalmopathy. The sequenced sample consisted of blood. CDR3 nucleotides: TGTGCCAGCAGCAAAACTAGCGGGAGGGCCGCTGCGCAGTACTTC. Translated, it gives CASSKTSGRAAAQYF.